This entry lists 30 T cell receptor beta chains sequenced from one sample in a study of shared clonotypes between healthy human individuals. Generated by immunoSEQ multiplex PCR, the TCRdb table keeps only in-frame clones and is missing some. The sample lists about 2.4 million clones, just over 90% occurring once. Specimen: naive CD4+ T cells sorted from blood. The subset: CD45RA+ positively selected. The receptors were sampled from a man in his late teens or twenties in good health.

The chain uses TRBV19 and TRBJ2-3; 7 bases fit TRBD2. In germline, CDR1 is LNHDA, CDR2 SQIVND (reference sequence). V shed 5 bases, J shed 1 base, and the junction held 12 bases outside the gene matches. The CDR3 consists of 17 residues. CDR3 sequence: CASSYRGSGSRTDTQYF. The DNA of the CDR3 is TGTGCCAGTAGTTACCGGGGTAGCGGGTCCCGCACAGATACGCAGTATTTT. The full variable domain, in which reference TRBV19 and TRBJ2-3 provide the parts outside the CDR3, is DGGITQSPKYLFRKEGQNVTLSCEQNLNHDAMYWYRQDPGQGLRLIYYSQIVNDFQKGDIAEGYSVSREKKESFPLTVTSAQKNPTAFYLCASSYRGSGSRTDTQYFGPGTRLTVL.

CDR3 in amino acids: CASSPGQGNVNTQYF. The CDR3 region has the DNA TGTGCCAGCAGCCCCGGACAGGGGAATGTGAATACGCAGTATTTT. The chain combines TRBV7-9 with TRBJ2-3, with 9 bases matching TRBD1. CDR3 size: 15 residues. Per the germline V gene, CDR1 is SEHNR and CDR2 is FQNEAQ (reference sequence). V dropped 5 bases and J dropped 7; count of bases not matched to a gene: 10.

The V and J genes are TRBV19 and TRBJ1-5, with D perhaps matching TRBD1 (5 bases). CDR3 length: 13 amino acids. CDR1 is LNHDA, CDR2 SQIVND, per germline (reference sequence). The V gene lost 3 bases and the J gene lost 9 bases, with 12 bases spanning the gap. In DNA form, the CDR3 reads TGTGCCAGTAGTATGCGGAGGGGTTCGCCCCAGCATTTT. Encoded protein: CASSMRRGSPQHF.

The genes are TRBV27 and TRBJ2-7; 11 bases agree with TRBD1. The CDR3 loop spans 14 amino acids. V lost 7 bases to trimming and J lost 5 bases; unmatched junction nucleotides: 7. Germline V CDR1 and CDR2: MNHEY, SMNVEV (reference sequence). The CDR3 here is CASTRDRGGHEQYF. CDR3 coding DNA: TGTGCCAGCACTAGGGACAGGGGGGGCCACGAGCAGTACTTC.

The J gene is TRBJ2-7, the V gene TRBV19; 10 positions agree with TRBD2. With 0 bases clipped from V and 4 bases from J, the junction kept 15 bases outside the gene matches. The germline gives CDR1 LNHDA, CDR2 SQIVND (reference sequence). The CDR3 totals 19 residues. As DNA, the CDR3 is TGTGCCAGTAGTATAGACGGACAAGGCGTAGCGGGAGGTCGATACGAGCAGTACTTC. Amino acids: CASSIDGQGVAGGRYEQYF.

The chain couples TRBV18 to TRBJ1-3; D unclear. The CDR3 totals 17 residues. Trimming cost V 8 bases and J 0 bases, with 20 bases left between them. Per the germline V gene, CDR1 is KGHSH and CDR2 is LQKENI. CDR3 nucleotide sequence: TGTGCCAGCCCAGCCGAGGACGGCGGATTCTCTGGAAACACCATATATTTT. It is translated as CASPAEDGGFSGNTIYF.

Remarks on this clone: The sample contains more than one DNA sequence encoding this CDR3. CDR3 residues: CASKGVGTEAFF. CDR3 DNA: TGTGCCAGCAAGGGGGTTGGAACTGAAGCTTTCTTT. The rearrangement joins TRBV6-5 to TRBJ1-1; TRBD1 might be the D (6 bases). The V gene lost 7 bases and the J gene lost 5 bases, with 11 bases spanning the gap. This CDR3 is built from 12 residues. CDR1 and CDR2 (germline): MNHEY, SVGAGI.

The chain employs TRBV25-1 and TRBJ2-1; 9 bases align to TRBD1. The length of the CDR3 is 15 residues. V was pared by 5 bases and J by 6 bases, with 8 bases of the junction left unmatched. In germline, CDR1 is MGHDK, CDR2 SYGVNS. Written as DNA, the CDR3 is TGTGCCAGCAGTTCCTCGGGACAGGGTTTCAATGAGCAGTTCTTC. The encoded protein is CASSSSGQGFNEQFF.

The chain uses TRBV5-6 and TRBJ1-1; 9 bases are shared with TRBD1. Germline lookup yields CDR1 SGHDT and CDR2 YYEEEE. The V and J ends lost 4 bases and 4 bases, in that order; junction bases with no gene match: 5. The CDR3 runs 14 residues. The CDR3 sequence: CASSSRDRVTEAFF. The CDR3 coding sequence is TGTGCCAGCAGCAGCCGGGACAGGGTCACTGAAGCTTTCTTT.

The chain carries TRBV10-3 and TRBJ2-5; D may correspond to TRBD1 or TRBD2 (5 bases each). The ends were cut back, 5 bases at V and 5 bases at J, with 18 bases in the middle. The CDR3 consists of 15 residues. Germline CDR1 ENHRY, CDR2 SYGVKD. CDR3 loop: CAISLQYPGAETQYF. As DNA, the CDR3 is TGTGCCATCAGTTTACAATACCCCGGGGCCGAGACCCAGTACTTC.

This chain joins TRBV2 and TRBJ1-1; tentatively, D is TRBD1 (5 bases). Trimming cost V 8 bases and J 7 bases, with 14 bases left between them. CDR1 is SNHLY, CDR2 FYNNEI, per germline. The CDR3 contains 12 residues. CDR3 amino acids: CASPNRQNEAFF. In DNA, the CDR3 is TGTGCCAGCCCTAATCGACAGAATGAAGCTTTCTTT.

This clone was recorded only once. The chain joins TRBV7-9 to TRBJ1-1; TRBD1 might be the D (6 bases). Germline CDR1 SEHNR, CDR2 FQNEAQ (reference sequence). The CDR3 covers 15 residues. The germline V and J ends were trimmed by 6 bases and 4 bases, with 18 bases remaining between them. CDR3 loop: CASRLTTGGPTEAFF. CDR3 DNA: TGTGCCAGCAGGCTGACCACTGGGGGGCCCACTGAAGCTTTCTTT.

Notes on this clone: Other DNA sequences from this sample encode an identical CDR3 as well. The V gene is TRBV5-4, the J gene TRBJ2-2; unclear D gene. This CDR3 region has 13 residues. Trimming left V 0 bases short and J 1 base short, with 1 base between. Germline V lookup: CDR1 SGHNT, CDR2 YYREEE (reference sequence). In DNA, the CDR3 is TGTGCCAGCAGCTTGGTGAACACCGGGGAGCTGTTTTTT. This sequence encodes CASSLVNTGELFF. The entire variable domain, with the rest obtained from reference TRBV5-4 and TRBJ2-2, is as follows: ETGVTQSPTHLIKTRGQQVTLRCSSQSGHNTVSWYQQALGQGPQFIFQYYREEENGRGNFPPRFSGLQFPNYSSELNVNALELDDSALYLCASSLVNTGELFFGEGSRLTVL.

This clone appeared once. The CDR3 DNA reads TGTGCCAGCAGCTTACCGGGGGGCAATGAGCAGTTCTTC. Its protein product is CASSLPGGNEQFF. This chain joins TRBV13 and TRBJ2-1; 7 bases align to TRBD2. Germline loops: CDR1 PRHDT, CDR2 FYEKMQ (reference sequence). Trimming took 2 bases from V and 6 from J; bases not matched to a gene: 1. The CDR3 length is 13 residues.

The rearrangement links TRBV5-1 to TRBJ1-6; the D is unclear. Deletions cut 5 bases from V and 7 bases from J, with 19 bases between. Germline CDR1 SGHRS, CDR2 YFSETQ. This CDR3 is built from 16 residues. CDR3 nucleotide sequence: TGCGCCAGCAGACCCGACCCGGGAGAGGGAAATTCACCCCTCCACTTT. This codes for CASRPDPGEGNSPLHF.

This clone has just a few counts. The chain carries TRBV28 and TRBJ2-7; a possible D gene is TRBD2 (7 bases). With 5 bases removed from V and 1 base from J, the gap between germline ends came to 12 bases. Germline lookup yields CDR1 MDHEN and CDR2 SYDVKM. This CDR3 is 14 amino acids long. The CDR3 region is CASSPRGASYEQYF. The CDR3, as DNA: TGTGCCAGCAGTCCCCGGGGGGCATCCTACGAGCAGTACTTC.

The CDR3 nucleotides are TGTGCCAGCAGTTCGCTACAGGGGTACCAAGAGACCCAGTACTTC. This translates into CASSSLQGYQETQYF. The genes are TRBV28 and TRBJ2-5; 7 bases align to TRBD1. The CDR3 has 15 amino acids. V gave up 4 bases and J gave up 0 bases; unmatched junction bases: 5. Germline loops: CDR1 MDHEN, CDR2 SYDVKM.

The chain links TRBV5-4 to TRBJ1-4, with D hard to call. Germline values: CDR1 SGHNT, CDR2 YYREEE (reference sequence). V was pared by 0 bases and J by 5 bases, with 17 bases between. The CDR3 has 17 amino acids. CDR3 nucleotide sequence: TGTGCCAGCAGCTTGGGGCCTTGGAGCTCTGAGAATGAAAAACTGTTTTTT. Its translation is CASSLGPWSSENEKLFF.

The chain carries TRBV11-3 and TRBJ2-1; weak D call: TRBD2 (7 bases). The CDR3 length is 17 residues. CDR1 is SGHNT and CDR2 is YENEEA in the germline V gene. Deletions cut 5 bases from V and 6 bases from J, with 23 bases between. The CDR3 region is CASSTAFIRGGPNEQFF. The CDR3 DNA reads TGTGCCAGCAGCACCGCTTTTATTAGGGGGGGGCCCAATGAGCAGTTCTTC.

V usage is TRBV9 and J usage is TRBJ1-6, with D tentatively TRBD1 (5 bases). Germline CDR1 and CDR2: SGDLS and YYNGEE. V dropped 4 bases and J dropped 6 bases, with 14 bases sitting between them. CDR3 length: 15 amino acids. The CDR3 nucleotides read TGTGCCAGCAGCTCGACAGCGGTCAGTAATTCACCCCTCCACTTT. Protein: CASSSTAVSNSPLHF.

This chain connects TRBV19 to TRBJ2-7; 12 bases align to TRBD2. V lost 2 bases to trimming and J lost 0 bases; unmatched junction nucleotides: 2. This CDR3 is built from 16 residues. Germline values: CDR1 LNHDA, CDR2 SQIVND (reference sequence). The CDR3: CASSIRLAGVSYEQYF. The CDR3 region has the DNA TGTGCCAGTAGTATACGACTAGCGGGGGTCTCCTACGAGCAGTACTTC.

The CDR3 sequence: CASSIGPAVTSYNEQFF. The CDR3 region has the DNA TGTGCCAGCAGCATAGGGCCGGCCGTAACCTCCTACAATGAGCAGTTCTTC. The chain has TRBV7-6 and TRBJ2-1; D gene unclear. The germline V and J ends were trimmed by 5 bases and 0 bases, with 17 bases remaining between them. CDR1 is SGHVS and CDR2 is FNYEAQ in the germline V gene. The CDR3 spans 17 residues.

In the case of this clone: The sample holds other DNA sequences that translate to the same CDR3. The chain carries TRBV19 and TRBJ2-7; D possibly corresponds to TRBD2 (5 bases). Germline V lookup: CDR1 LNHDA, CDR2 SQIVND (reference sequence). V gave up 3 bases and J gave up 2 bases, with 8 bases separating them. There are 13 residues in the CDR3. The CDR3 DNA is TGTGCCAGTAGTATCGCGGGCCCCTACGAGCAGTACTTC. This gives the protein CASSIAGPYEQYF.

This chain links TRBV6-6 with TRBJ2-1; the match to TRBD1 covers 9 bases. Germline values: CDR1 MNHNY, CDR2 SVGAGI (reference sequence). Trimming removed 0 bases from V and 6 bases from J; junction bases left unmatched: 6. The CDR3 covers 16 residues. DNA of the CDR3: TGTGCCAGCAGTTACTCGATACAGGGGGCCACCAATGAGCAGTTCTTC. Protein sequence: CASSYSIQGATNEQFF.

The chain uses TRBV10-2 and TRBJ1-2, with unresolved D. CDR1 WSHSY and CDR2 SAAADI come from the germline V gene. V was pared by 7 bases and J by 6 bases, with 27 bases between. This CDR3 comprises 17 residues. CDR3 in DNA: TGCGCCAGCACCCAAACGCCTGCGACCGTCGTTAGTAATGGCTACACCTTC. This encodes CASTQTPATVVSNGYTF.

The chain is built from TRBV6-5 and TRBJ1-2; TRBD1 might be the D (6 bases). Trimming left V 4 bases short and J 2 bases short, with 17 bases between. This CDR3 is 16 amino acids long. Germline V CDR1 and CDR2: MNHEY, SVGAGI. The CDR3 region has the DNA TGTGCCAGCAGTTTTAGCCGGGTGAGGGGGAACTATGGCTACACCTTC. Translated, it gives CASSFSRVRGNYGYTF.

The chain links TRBV6-5 to TRBJ1-2, with 10 bases matching TRBD1. The germline CDR1 and CDR2 sequences are MNHEY and SVGAGI. Trimming cost V 5 bases and J 6 bases; bases outside gene matches: 6. The CDR3 length is 14 residues. The DNA for the CDR3 is TGTGCCAGCAGTAGACCGGGACAGGGGAATGGCTACACCTTC. Translating it yields CASSRPGQGNGYTF.

The chain employs TRBV27 and TRBJ2-3; D perhaps matches TRBD2 (5 bases). The germline V and J ends were trimmed by 5 bases and 1 base, with 13 bases remaining between them. This CDR3 contains 15 residues. Germline V lookup: CDR1 MNHEY, CDR2 SMNVEV (reference sequence). CDR3 in amino acids: CASSPLDSGTDTQYF. The DNA for the CDR3 is TGTGCCAGCAGTCCACTAGATTCCGGCACAGATACGCAGTATTTT.

Only one count was recorded for this clone. This chain connects TRBV29-1 to TRBJ1-1; D is unclear. CDR3 size: 13 residues. The V gene lost 6 bases and the J gene lost 3 bases, with 14 bases spanning the gap. From germline, CDR1 is SQVTM and CDR2 ANQGSEA. This CDR3 reads CSVSTGGDTEAFF. In DNA, the CDR3 is TGCAGCGTCAGCACGGGTGGGGACACTGAAGCTTTCTTT.

The chain links TRBV6-1 to TRBJ1-1; D gene unclear. The germline V gene has CDR1 MNHNS and CDR2 SASEGT. V was pared by 4 bases and J by 12 bases, with 18 bases between. The CDR3 length is 13 residues. The CDR3 is CASSVVQAWETFF. The CDR3 DNA reads as TGTGCCAGCAGTGTGGTCCAGGCGTGGGAAACTTTCTTT.